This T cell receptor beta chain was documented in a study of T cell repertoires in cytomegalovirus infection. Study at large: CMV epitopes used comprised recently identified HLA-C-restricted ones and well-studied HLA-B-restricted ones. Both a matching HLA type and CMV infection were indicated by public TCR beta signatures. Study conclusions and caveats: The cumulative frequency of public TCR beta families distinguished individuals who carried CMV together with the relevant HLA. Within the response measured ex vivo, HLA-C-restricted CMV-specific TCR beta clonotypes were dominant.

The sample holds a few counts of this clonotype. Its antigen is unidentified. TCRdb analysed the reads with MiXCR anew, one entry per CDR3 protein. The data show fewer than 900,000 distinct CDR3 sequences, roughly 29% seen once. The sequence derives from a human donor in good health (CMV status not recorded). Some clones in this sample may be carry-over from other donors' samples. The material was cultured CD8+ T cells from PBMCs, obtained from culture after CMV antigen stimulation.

Written as DNA, the CDR3 is TGTGCCAGCACCCCAGGGGGCTTTGATCAGCCCCAGCATTTT. This encodes CASTPGGFDQPQHF. The chain recombines TRBV12-3 or TRBV12-4 with TRBJ1-5, with 8 bases lining up with TRBD1. With 7 bases clipped from V and 5 bases from J, the junction kept 7 bases outside the gene matches. The CDR3 totals 14 residues.